This T cell receptor (beta chain) is drawn from a study of T cell responses to AZD1222 COVID-19 vaccine. The CDR3 length is 14 residues. Germline CDR1 and CDR2: SNHLY and FYNNEI. V was clipped by 1 base and J by 7 bases, with 13 bases between them. General study results and limits: White British people made up most donors, females outnumbered males, and clonal diversity was possibly underestimated. Spike-wide vaccine-associated CD4 TCRs dominated at 160-218 and 743-854.

Method: immunoSEQ multiplex PCR; TCRdb's copy keeps in-frame clones and lacks some. The data show approximately 210,000 clones, approximately 93% seen once. With regard to this clone: Its specificity is not known.

Pooling was applied to second doses at about 4 or about 12 weeks. J is TRBJ1-1 and V is TRBV2, with D tentatively TRBD1 (5 bases). The TCR comes from an adult who received the AZD1222 COVID-19 vaccine. Sequenced here: peripheral blood, sampled 28 days after the second AZD1222 dose. The CDR3 DNA is TGTGCCAGCAGTGAAGGCAGGGAGAGAGGTGAAGCTTTCTTT. It yields the protein CASSEGRERGEAFF. Supplemented by reference TRBV2 and TRBJ1-1, the full variable domain reads EPEVTQTPSHQVTQMGQEVILRCVPISNHLYFYWYRQILGQKVEFLVSFYNNEISEKSEIFDDQFSVERPDGSNFTLKIRSTKLEDSAMYFCASSEGRERGEAFFGQGTRLTVV.